This passage covers 5 T cell receptor beta chains from one sample sequenced in a study of cytomegalovirus exposure and HLA in healthy donors. The PCR made use of 60 Vbeta and 13 Jbeta primers. TCRdb's table, derived via immunoSEQ multiplex PCR, lists solely in-frame clones and lacks some. The data contain approximately 150,000 clones, about three quarters of them singletons. The sample comprised PBMCs. All receptors come from a woman in her 30s in good health and CMV-seropositive.

V gene TRBV27 combines with J gene TRBJ1-5; D not resolved. The CDR3 loop spans 14 amino acids. Germline V gives CDR1 MNHEY, CDR2 SMNVEV (reference sequence). Trimming took off 6 bases at V and 0 bases at J, with 9 bases between the two ends. The CDR3 DNA sequence: TGTGCCAGCAGCTTAGTCAATAGCAATCAGCCCCAGCATTTT. The encoded protein is CASSLVNSNQPQHF.

This chain uses TRBV28 with TRBJ1-5; D not certain. The CDR3 has 13 residues. Germline V gives CDR1 MDHEN, CDR2 SYDVKM. Trimming cost V 6 bases and J 4 bases, with 10 bases left between them. The CDR3 DNA reads as TGTGCCAGCAGGGGCCCGGGGAATCAGCCCCAGCATTTT. It yields the protein CASRGPGNQPQHF.

The chain joins TRBV7-9 to TRBJ2-7; D gene uncertain. The V gene's germline CDR1 is SEHNR and CDR2 FQNEAQ (reference sequence). The V gene lost 4 bases and the J gene lost 3 bases, with 10 bases spanning the gap. This CDR3 comprises 13 residues. The CDR3 reads CASSSGVGYEQYF. CDR3 bases: TGTGCCAGCAGCTCAGGTGTCGGCTACGAGCAGTACTTC.

The gene calls are TRBV19 and TRBJ2-7; a possible D gene is TRBD2 (5 bases). The V and J ends lost 3 bases and 2 bases respectively, with 8 bases between them. This CDR3 is 13 amino acids long. The germline CDR1 and CDR2 sequences are LNHDA and SQIVND (reference sequence). The CDR3: CASSMAGPYEQYF. For the CDR3, the DNA is TGTGCCAGTAGTATGGCGGGTCCCTACGAGCAGTACTTC.

The table lists this clone with a count of one. This sequence joins TRBV19 and TRBJ2-1; a weak D match, TRBD1 (5 bases). This CDR3 comprises 11 residues. Germline V CDR1 and CDR2: LNHDA, SQIVND (reference sequence). The ends were cut back, 10 bases at V and 3 bases at J, with 7 bases in the middle. The CDR3 is CAIDSYNEQFF. In nucleotides, the CDR3 is TGTGCCATCGACAGCTACAATGAGCAGTTCTTC.